The next 24 T cell receptor beta chains were all read from a single sample in a study of T cell repertoires in cytomegalovirus infection. MiXCR, run by TCRdb on the reads, gives a single entry per CDR3 protein. The sample contains 200,000 to 250,000 distinct CDR3 sequences, under 25% of which appear only once. Input material: CD8+ T cells from PBMCs. The receptors stem from a human donor in good health (CMV status not recorded). Some clones in this sample may be carry-over from other donors' samples.

This chain joins TRBV6-5 and TRBJ2-5; tentative D call: TRBD2 (6 bases). This CDR3 is built from 14 residues. Germline V gene data show CDR1 as MNHEY and CDR2 as SVGAGI. The V and J ends lost 2 bases and 5 bases respectively, with 12 bases between them. CDR3 nucleotides: TGTGCCAGCAGTTACGGAGGGCTTGGGGAGACCCAGTACTTC. Its translation is CASSYGGLGETQYF.

The chain combines TRBV5-1 with TRBJ2-1; weak D call: TRBD1 (6 bases). Germline CDR1 and CDR2: SGHRS and YFSETQ. The CDR3 is made up of 16 amino acids. Trimming removed 3 bases at V and 4 bases at J, with 17 bases between. The CDR3 reads CASSSFGGIWYNEQFF. DNA for the CDR3: TGCGCCAGCAGCTCCTTTGGGGGCATTTGGTACAATGAGCAGTTCTTC.

The chain has TRBV4-2 and TRBJ2-1; no reliable D call. This CDR3 comprises 15 residues. V shed 0 bases and J shed 7 bases, with 13 bases lying between them. Germline V lookup: CDR1 LGHNA, CDR2 YNFKEQ. CDR3 nucleotides: TGTGCCAGCAGCCAAGAAGACTCCCAGGAGAATGAGCAGTTCTTC. It yields the protein CASSQEDSQENEQFF.

There are a few counts of this clonotype. V gene TRBV3-1 combines with J gene TRBJ2-2, with 8 positions matching TRBD2. This CDR3 has 15 residues. V trimming: 4 bases; J trimming: 7 bases; junction bases outside the gene matches: 8. Looked up from germline, CDR1 is LGHDT and CDR2 is YNNKEL (reference sequence). The CDR3 DNA reads as TGTGCCAGCAGCCTGACGGGGGGGCTTGTCGGGGAGCTGTTTTTT. Protein product: CASSLTGGLVGELFF.

The rearrangement links TRBV20-1 to TRBJ1-2; a possible D gene is TRBD1 (6 bases). This CDR3 is built from 14 residues. Per germline, CDR1 DFQATT and CDR2 SNEGSKA (reference sequence). The chain's CDR3 is CSVGGTGLSYGYTF. Written as DNA, the CDR3 is TGCAGCGTGGGGGGCACTGGGTTAAGCTATGGCTACACCTTC.

This chain uses TRBV7-9 with TRBJ1-4, with D unresolved. Trimming left V 6 bases short and J 6 bases short, with 17 bases between. The CDR3 runs 15 residues. Germline V gene data show CDR1 as SEHNR and CDR2 as FQNEAQ (reference sequence). CDR3 region: CASSSVAEVDEKLFF. The CDR3 DNA follows: TGTGCCAGCAGTTCCGTGGCAGAGGTCGATGAAAAACTGTTTTTT.

This clonotype was observed at least ten times. The rearrangement links TRBV7-8 to TRBJ2-7; D not resolved. This CDR3 region has 14 residues. The germline CDR1 and CDR2 sequences are SGHVS and FQNEAQ. V dropped 0 bases and J dropped 0 bases, with 6 bases sitting between them. The CDR3 region is CASSLALSSYEQYF. The CDR3 bases are TGTGCCAGCAGCTTAGCACTTTCCTCCTACGAGCAGTACTTC.

Here the CDR3 DNA reads TGCGCCAGCAGCCAATCCACTTCACAGGGAAACGACGAGCAGTACTTC. It translates to CASSQSTSQGNDEQYF. J is TRBJ2-7 and V is TRBV4-1; D is possibly TRBD1 (6 bases). Germline assignment: CDR1 MGHRA and CDR2 YSYEKL. Trimming left V 2 bases short and J 5 bases short, with 19 bases between. The CDR3 runs 16 residues.

This clonotype has more than one count but fewer than ten. V gene TRBV7-9 combines with J gene TRBJ2-2; D tentatively reads TRBD1 or TRBD2 (6 bases each). The CDR3 contains 15 residues. Germline V lookup: CDR1 SEHNR, CDR2 FQNEAQ (reference sequence). Between the trimmed V and J ends, which lost 10 bases and 1 base, there was a span of 16 bases. The CDR3, as DNA: TGTGCCACGGGGGCCGGCTTGGTGAACACCGGGGAGCTGTTTTTT. It is translated as CATGAGLVNTGELFF.

This clonotype was seen repeatedly, ten times or more. The chain couples TRBV7-2 to TRBJ1-5; maybe TRBD1 (5 bases). V dropped 1 base and J dropped 7 bases, with 8 bases sitting between them. Germline V CDR1 and CDR2: SGHTA, FQGNSA. The CDR3 totals 13 residues. CDR3 nucleotides: TGTGCCAGCAGCTTAGTCAGGGAACAGCCCCAGCATTTT. Translation: CASSLVREQPQHF.

This clonotype was recorded a few times. The gene calls are TRBV9 and TRBJ2-5; possibly TRBD1 for D (5 bases). This CDR3 is 14 amino acids long. Germline values: CDR1 SGDLS, CDR2 YYNGEE. V lost 0 bases to trimming and J lost 2 bases, with 8 bases between them. The CDR3 spells CASSVAAGQETQYF. In nucleotides, the CDR3 is TGTGCCAGCAGCGTAGCGGCAGGGCAAGAGACCCAGTACTTC.

Many counts were recorded for this clonotype. The chain carries TRBV7-8 and TRBJ1-1, with D perhaps matching TRBD1 (6 bases). V lost 5 bases and J 6 bases, leaving 13 bases between the germline ends. Germline V gives CDR1 SGHVS, CDR2 FQNEAQ. There are 13 residues in the CDR3. The CDR3 is CASSLGGLAEAFF. For the CDR3, the DNA is TGTGCCAGCAGCCTAGGGGGTCTGGCTGAAGCTTTCTTT. The complete variable domain, with remaining parts taken from reference TRBV7-8 and TRBJ1-1, reads GAGVSQSPRYKVAKRGQDVALRCDPISGHVSLFWYQQALGQGPEFLTYFQNEAQLDKSGLPSDRFFAERPEGSVSTLKIQRTQQEDSAVYLCASSLGGLAEAFFGQGTRLTVV.

In this sample, this clonotype turned up many times. The rearrangement joins TRBV7-9 to TRBJ1-4, with unresolved D. Germline CDR1 reads SEHNR; CDR2 reads FQNEAQ (reference sequence). CDR3 length: 15 amino acids. V lost 5 bases, J lost 8 bases, and 18 bases lay in between. The CDR3 bases are TGTGCCAGCAGCCTACCGCCCCTGGGAGGGGAAAAACTGTTTTTT. Its protein is CASSLPPLGGEKLFF.

This clonotype showed up many times. This chain uses TRBV7-3 with TRBJ2-1, with TRBD2 matching 10 bases. CDR3 length: 15 residues. Looked up from germline, CDR1 is SGHTA and CDR2 is FQGTGA. The trim removed 5 bases at V and 9 bases at J, leaving 10 bases unmatched. CDR3 amino acids: CASSILAGAGGEQFF. The CDR3, as DNA: TGTGCCAGCAGCATCCTAGCGGGGGCCGGGGGTGAGCAGTTCTTC.

The rearrangement uses TRBV3-1 and TRBJ1-1; the D is unclear. The CDR3 extends over 15 amino acids. Trimming pared 2 bases from V and 7 bases from J, leaving 17 bases between. Germline loops: CDR1 LGHDT, CDR2 YNNKEL (reference sequence). The CDR3 sequence is CASSQPFRPAIEAFF. The CDR3 DNA follows: TGTGCCAGCAGCCAACCTTTTAGGCCGGCGATTGAAGCTTTCTTT. The variable domain in full, completed from reference TRBV3-1 and TRBJ1-1, reads DTAVSQTPKYLVTQMGNDKSIKCEQNLGHDTMYWYKQDSKKFLKIMFSYNNKELIINETVPNRFSPKSPDKAHLNLHINSLELGDSAVYFCASSQPFRPAIEAFFGQGTRLTVV.

This rearrangement joins TRBV2 to TRBJ1-1, with a tentative D call TRBD1 (5 bases). Germline loops: CDR1 SNHLY, CDR2 FYNNEI. CDR3 length: 15 residues. The V gene lost 6 bases and the J gene lost 3 bases, with 17 bases spanning the gap. CDR3 coding DNA: TGTGCCAGCAGGCTGGGGGAAATTGGGTACACTGAAGCTTTCTTT. Translating gives CASRLGEIGYTEAFF.

A word on this clonotype: One junction end disagrees with the germline gene, perhaps due to a read error. This chain links TRBV12-3 or TRBV12-4 with TRBJ2-3; D tentatively fits TRBD1 or TRBD2 (5 bases each). The CDR3 runs 11 residues. The CDR3 here is CASSALGTQCF. CDR3 bases: TGTGCCAGCAGTGCGCTAGGGACGCAGTGTTTT.

This clonotype was seen a handful of times. The rearrangement uses TRBV12-3 or TRBV12-4 and TRBJ2-3, with D perhaps matching TRBD2 (5 bases). There are 15 residues in the CDR3. V lost 5 bases and J lost 3, with 15 bases in between. The CDR3 spells CASSPGLPRTDTQYF. The CDR3 DNA sequence: TGTGCCAGCAGTCCCGGACTCCCAAGAACAGATACGCAGTATTTT.

The chain combines TRBV28 with TRBJ2-7; 7 bases line up with TRBD1. Germline CDR1 is MDHEN and CDR2 is SYDVKM. The trim removed 4 bases at V and 6 bases at J, leaving 6 bases unmatched. The CDR3 covers 13 residues. The CDR3 region is CASSSTGEGEQYF. The CDR3 DNA reads as TGTGCCAGCAGTTCTACAGGGGAAGGCGAGCAGTACTTC.

The V gene is TRBV5-1, the J gene TRBJ1-2; no firm D call. The CDR3 sequence is 14 residues long. V was shortened by 4 bases and J by 3 bases, with 13 bases between the two germline ends. Germline CDR1 is SGHRS and CDR2 is YFSETQ. The CDR3 DNA follows: TGCGCCAGCAGCGATCCAGCGCGGGACTATGGCTACACCTTC. Protein: CASSDPARDYGYTF.

This clonotype was recorded a few times. The gene calls are TRBV27 and TRBJ1-6, with a tentative D call TRBD1 (5 bases). Trimming pared 5 bases from V and 0 bases from J, leaving 11 bases between. In germline, CDR1 is MNHEY, CDR2 SMNVEV (reference sequence). The CDR3 length is 16 residues. This chain's CDR3 is CASSQVGHSYNSPLHF. DNA for the CDR3: TGTGCCAGCAGTCAAGTGGGGCACTCCTATAATTCACCCCTCCACTTT.

The chain links TRBV20-1 to TRBJ2-1; D remains unclear. CDR3 size: 12 residues. Germline CDR1 and CDR2: DFQATT and SNEGSKA (reference sequence). The V gene lost 3 bases and the J gene lost 10 bases, with 13 bases spanning the gap. The CDR3: CSARRSGTEQFF. CDR3 nucleotide sequence: TGCAGTGCTAGGCGCAGTGGCACCGAGCAGTTCTTC.

This clonotype occurred many times. This sequence joins TRBV7-9 and TRBJ2-5, with 8 bases aligning to TRBD1. J gave up 5 bases and V 5 bases, and 4 bases lay outside the gene matches. Germline CDR1 is SEHNR and CDR2 is FQNEAQ (reference sequence). The CDR3 is 13 residues long. The CDR3 loop reads CASSPGGSETQYF. The DNA for the CDR3 is TGTGCCAGCAGCCCAGGGGGCTCGGAGACCCAGTACTTC.

The rearrangement links TRBV7-7 to TRBJ2-1; no firm D call. The ends were cut back, 5 bases at V and 6 bases at J, with 14 bases in the middle. Germline V lookup: CDR1 SSHAT, CDR2 FNYEAQ (reference sequence). CDR3 size: 14 residues. CDR3 DNA: TGTGCCAGCAGCCCCTCGACGGCCAGCAATGAGCAGTTCTTC. Translated: CASSPSTASNEQFF.